Sequencing of this TCR beta chain was carried out in a study of identical twins' blood T cells. Comment on this clonotype: Its antigen is not known.

Likely shared infections and vaccines: all three twin pairs were reared together. TCRdb processed the 5' RACE reads anew with MiXCR; each CDR3 protein has one entry. The sample carries 300,000 to 400,000 distinct CDR3 sequences, around 30% recorded once. Whole-study findings and limits: Each donor's most abundant TCRbeta clonotypes shared more CDR3 sequences with her twin than unrelated donors. Shared CDR3 clonotype counts tracked mainly the product of cloneset sizes.

Germline CDR1 reads SEHNR; CDR2 reads FQNEAQ (reference sequence). The CDR3 runs 15 residues. With 2 bases removed from V and 7 bases from J, the gap between germline ends came to 14 bases. Sequencing was performed on PBMCs. The chain employs TRBV7-9 and TRBJ1-4; tentatively, D is TRBD1 (6 bases). The sequence was obtained from a woman between 18 and 50 years old in good health. CDR3 coding DNA: TGTGCCAGCAGCTTATTCCGGGGGCGCGGTGAAAAACTGTTTTTT. This codes for CASSLFRGRGEKLFF.